One sample yielded the 6 T cell receptor beta chains listed below, sequenced in a study of blood T cell repertoires in COVID-19. Profiling relied on immunoSEQ multiplex PCR, and the TCRdb table lists in-frame clones only, not all of them. In the table there are about 380,000 clones, approximately 81% of which are singletons. The sequencing sample was made of peripheral blood. Receptor source: a woman between 18 and 29 years old with acute or convalescent COVID-19.

This clone is a singleton in its sample. The chain has TRBV24-1 and TRBJ2-1; the match to TRBD2 covers 8 bases. Trimming removed 5 bases from V and 4 bases from J; junction bases left unmatched: 6. From germline, CDR1 is KGHDR and CDR2 SFDVKD. The CDR3 sequence is 15 residues long. The CDR3 loop is CATSGRTSYYNEQFF. CDR3 nucleotides: TGTGCCACCAGTGGAAGGACTAGCTATTACAATGAGCAGTTCTTC.

The chain links TRBV11-2 to TRBJ2-1; 9 nucleotides align to TRBD2. Germline CDR1 and CDR2: SGHAT and FQNNGV. This CDR3 comprises 17 residues. V lost 1 base and J lost 7; bases outside the gene matches: 11. The CDR3 nucleotides read TGTGCCAGCAGCTTAGGGGGGCGGCTAGCGGGGAGAAATGAGCAGTTCTTC. Translation: CASSLGGRLAGRNEQFF.

The chain is built from TRBV24-1 and TRBJ2-2; 12 positions agree with TRBD2. The CDR3 has 15 residues. Trimming removed 6 bases from V and 7 bases from J; junction bases left unmatched: 5. Germline CDR1 KGHDR, CDR2 SFDVKD. In DNA form, the CDR3 reads TGTGCCACCAGTAGACTAGCGGGAGCGGGCGGGGAGCTGTTTTTT. Amino acid sequence: CATSRLAGAGGELFF.

The gene calls are TRBV19 and TRBJ1-5; no reliable D call. V was clipped by 3 bases and J by 0 bases, with 9 bases between them. The CDR3 spans 15 residues. Germline CDR1 and CDR2: LNHDA and SQIVND (reference sequence). The DNA of the CDR3 is TGTGCCAGTAGTATTTCCCAGTATAGCAATCAGCCCCAGCATTTT. Protein product: CASSISQYSNQPQHF.

J is TRBJ2-7 and V is TRBV23-1, with D possibly being TRBD2 (7 bases). TRBV23-1 is designated an ORF whose function remains uncertain. Trimming removed 5 bases from V and 0 bases from J, with 17 bases in between. The CDR3 sequence is 16 residues long. CDR3 loop: CASSSPRGGSSYEQYF. CDR3 sequence (DNA): TGCGCCAGCAGTAGCCCTAGGGGGGGCAGCTCCTACGAGCAGTACTTC.

The J gene is TRBJ2-3, the V gene TRBV30, with a tentative D call TRBD2 (5 bases). V lost 4 bases, J lost 4 bases, and 15 bases lay in between. The CDR3 extends over 14 amino acids. CDR1 is GTSNPN and CDR2 is SVGIG in the germline V gene (reference sequence). CDR3 DNA sequence: TGTGCCTGGAATGACGGGGTGCGCGCAGATACGCAGTATTTT. It yields the protein CAWNDGVRADTQYF.